The following is a TCR beta chain sequence with its context. There are a few counts of this clone. Its antigen is not yet known. Base quality data are lacking; no much larger clone is found one base away. At the DNA level, this CDR3 is encoded by other sequences in the same sample as well. This specimen belongs to a study of cytomegalovirus exposure and HLA in healthy donors (dated by TCRdb to 2015 to 2018). Notes on the research overall: An earlier analysis of some 500 of the donors reported 276 Gb of sequence data and roughly 110 million unique TCR beta sequences from 150 million to 200 million T cells. An early release that covered around 590 HLA-typed donors contained approximately 300 gigabases of sequencing data and 85 million to 100 million unique TCR sequences. The genetic ancestry cluster associated with self-reported Caucasian donors included approximately 85% of the 398 genotyped donors. The aim of the study was to test whether cataloging public T cell receptors could identify signatures of past pathogen exposure. Using immunosequencing, the study profiled T cell repertoires from fewer than 850 subjects and related those repertoires to cytomegalovirus serostatus. A separate validation cohort of approximately 130 different subjects was used in addition to the approximately 700-subject first cohort. To predict cytomegalovirus infection status, the study brought together high-throughput TCR immunosequencing, statistical association of individual TCRs with disease status, and machine learning. To study patterns of TCR occurrence, a later analysis re-analyzed previously published TCR beta repertoires from several hundred donors and added high-resolution HLA genotyping. Rather than using new phenotypic data, the later analysis identified candidate immune exposures from TCR beta sequences and from how often those sequences occurred across donors. In an earlier analysis of 587 of the donors, high-throughput TCR beta sequencing was used to judge whether each TCR beta V gene segment behaved as functional or pseudogenic. Donor age, sex, ethnicity and CMV serostatus were compiled together with the repertoire data. Genome-wide SNP genotypes for about 65% of the roughly 670 donors were used in a later genetic analysis, which treated that subset as a discovery cohort. Every repertoire in the discovery cohort had been generated on one and the same sequencing platform. HLA typing covered class I and class II loci at four-digit resolution. Typing coverage differed by locus: A, B, C, DRB1 and DQB1 were typed in roughly 629-640 donors, DQA1 in 500 to 550, DPA1 in around 600, and DPB1 in just under 490. Four to six DR-DQ haplotypes were handled as single units for association and clustering, since linkage in the cohort was strong. Across some 400 genotyped donors of the cohort, an average of about 240,000 unique TCR beta nucleotide sequences per donor were sequenced, and roughly 18% of those sequences were non-productive.

The paper's findings and limits, for the study overall: An association between a missense DCLRE1C variant and V-gene and J-gene trimming of TCR beta chains was found in a later genetic analysis and replicated in an independent cohort. A later genetic analysis reported fewer N-insertions in productive TCRs among donors in an Asian-associated ancestry cluster than the roughly 620-donor mean. Linkage disequilibrium might explain the correlated functional status among segregating V segments, but an unknown experimental factor could not be excluded. When HLA alleles, especially DR and DQ, strongly co-occurred, attributing TCR associations to individual alleles was difficult. Across donors, most TCR sequences were observed very rarely, whereas some public TCRs were present in many individuals. A few of the identified cytomegalovirus-associated TCR beta chains were confirmed in vitro to be specific for cytomegalovirus antigens. Several of the top co-occurrence clusters appeared to be linked to parvovirus B19, influenza, CMV and Epstein-Barr virus, according to a later analysis. The cohort was sequenced for TCR beta chains only, and without alpha or paired-chain data the features that could be detected were limited. For the cohort, immune exposure information was limited to CMV serostatus. A further reported finding was that TCR beta sequences accurately predicted the HLA-A and HLA-B alleles for most subjects in the first cohort. Roughly uniform sequencing depth across donors was assumed in presence/absence analyses, although this assumption may not hold. Because HLA typing was missing for some donors at each locus, association tests included only the typed subset. A total of some 180 TCR beta chains were listed by the study as associated with cytomegalovirus. The authors suggested that the approach could potentially be generalized to other disease states and immunological phenotypes. A later analysis found that HLA-associated TCR beta chains were more clonally expanded and had lower generation probabilities than equally common non-associated chains. An earlier analysis of some 590 of the donors showed that most TCR beta V segments appeared in productive rearrangements either about 87% or about 30% of the time, which broadly matched IMGT annotations. In a later analysis, some 18,000 TCR beta sequences were associated with specific HLA alleles at a false discovery rate of 0.05. A later analysis found that most CMV-associated TCR beta chains appeared HLA-restricted, with HLA associations seemingly driven largely by CMV exposure. A group of highly shared sequence variants was considered likely to be a technical artifact of the sequencing pipeline. Some 16 rarely observed V segments, including chromosome 9 orphons, were excluded from the earlier analysis of approximately 500 of the donors because counts were too low. In a later analysis, TCR association rates were found to vary across HLA loci, with the most associated TCRs seen for DRB1 alleles and the fewest for HLA-C alleles. The classifier was reported to diagnose cytomegalovirus status with high specificity and sensitivity in both the original cohort and the validation cohort.

Library method: the immunoSEQ multiplex PCR assay. For the multiplex PCR, a mixture combining 60 forward primers for TCR Vbeta segments and 13 reverse primers for TCR Jbeta segments was used. The CDR3 region of rearranged TCR beta genes was amplified from genomic DNA by a multiplex PCR assay. The Illumina HiSeq System was used to sequence the amplified TCR beta libraries as 87-base-pair reads. The original pipeline was this. A later analysis counted some 80 million unique TCR beta chains across the 500 to 850 repertoires, and roughly 9.9 million of these chains were shared by at least two donors. A nearest-neighbor algorithm error-corrected the raw reads and collapsed the reads into unique sequences, merging closely related sequences to remove PCR and sequencing errors. To assign V, D and J gene segments, CDR3 sequences were aligned to IMGT reference sequences. For a sequence to be retained, a match of at least six nucleotides to both a V gene segment and a J gene segment was required. Rearrangements were classified as productive when the CDR3 lacked stop codons and remained in frame with V and J, and all other rearrangements were classified as non-productive. CDR3 was defined by IMGT convention, running from the second conserved V-encoded cysteine to the conserved J-encoded phenylalanine. The earlier analysis of a few hundred of the donors excluded any sequence lacking an unambiguous match to a single V gene segment. In an earlier analysis of around 600 of the donors, V segments were called functional above 56.7% productive rearrangements and were called segregating when the between-donor standard deviation exceeded 5%. To diagnose cytomegalovirus status from the catalog of TCR beta chain sequences, a statistical classification framework was built. In a later analysis, V and J genes were assigned by comparing TCR nucleotide sequences against IMGT/GENE-DB human TR gene sequences. A later analysis assigned CDR3 sequences and most-parsimonious VDJ recombination scenarios with the TCRdist pipeline. A later analysis defined each TCR beta chain by its CDR3 amino acid sequence plus V-gene family, and excluded reads lacking a unique V-gene family. In a later analysis, several hundred highly shared, low-generation-probability nucleotide sequences were removed to address suspected cross-contamination and a sequencing artifact. For each public chain, a later analysis derived a clonal expansion index from normalized ranks of inferred template counts within each repertoire. A later analysis computed generation probabilities with a VDJ recombination model fitted to out-of-frame rearrangements, and checked the results against IGoR. Hypergeometric tests were used in a later analysis to score TCR-TCR, TCR-HLA and TCR-CMV co-occurrence, with a repertoire-size bias correction applied to the TCR pairs. False discovery rates were estimated in a later analysis by permuting HLA or CMV assignments 20 times. In a later analysis, co-occurring TCRs were grouped using DBSCAN, and TCRdist sequence similarity was added for clustering within HLA-allele-positive subsets. Co-occurrence clustering excluded repertoires with fewer than 30,000 or more than 120,000 public chains, plus five with anomalous nucleotide sharing. Not all clones reach the TCRdb copy of this immuneACCESS table, which keeps in-frame sequences only. Checked studies attribute under half of the gap to unresolved V genes and leave the rest unexplained. Clonal size and the V and J genes are those of that table, whereas D and trimming came from the DNA. The sample yields more than 65,000 clones; roughly 71% were counted once. The ten biggest clones cover 11% of the sample.

The cohort comprised fewer than 700 healthy bone marrow donors. At the time of sampling, every cohort member was nominally healthy, though immune exposures that went unrecorded were likely present. The donor was CMV seropositive and belonged to the group of a few hundred seropositive cohort members. Every donor gave a peripheral blood sample, and the peripheral blood mononuclear cells from that sample were used for TCR beta sequencing. Genomic DNA extraction from the blood cell samples was performed with the Qiagen DNeasy Blood Extraction Kit. The source material was PBMCs. The TCR comes from a woman aged 55-69 years in good health and CMV-seropositive.

The sequenced DNA: TGTGCCAGCAGTCCTGCGGGGCTGTACCAAGAGACCCAGTACTTC. Translation gives CASSPAGLYQETQYF. The sequence links TRBV6-6 to TRBJ2-5; a tentative D call is TRBD2 (6 bases match). V lost 5 bases and J lost 0 bases; the stretch between them is 13 bases long. In the germline V gene (reference sequence), CDR1 corresponds to MNHNY and CDR2 to SVGAGI. Including cysteine and phenylalanine, the CDR3 has 15 amino acids. Here the CDR3 DNA is all that survives: 45 bases in frame from base 1.